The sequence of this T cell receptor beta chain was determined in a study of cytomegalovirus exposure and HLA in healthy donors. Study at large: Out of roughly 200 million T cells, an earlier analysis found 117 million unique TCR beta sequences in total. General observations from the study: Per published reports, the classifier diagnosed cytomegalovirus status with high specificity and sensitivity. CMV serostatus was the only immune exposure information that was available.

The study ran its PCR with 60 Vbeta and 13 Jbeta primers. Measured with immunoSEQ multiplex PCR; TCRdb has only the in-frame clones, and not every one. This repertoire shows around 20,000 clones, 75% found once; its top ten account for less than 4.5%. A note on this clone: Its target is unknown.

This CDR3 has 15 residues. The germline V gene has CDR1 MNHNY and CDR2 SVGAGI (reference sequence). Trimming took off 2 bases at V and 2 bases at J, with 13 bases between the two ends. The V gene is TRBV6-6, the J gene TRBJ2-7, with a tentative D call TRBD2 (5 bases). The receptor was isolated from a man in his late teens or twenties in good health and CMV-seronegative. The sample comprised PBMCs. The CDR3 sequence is CASSYRARTAYEQYF. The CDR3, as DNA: TGTGCCAGCAGTTACCGTGCACGGACTGCCTACGAGCAGTACTTC.